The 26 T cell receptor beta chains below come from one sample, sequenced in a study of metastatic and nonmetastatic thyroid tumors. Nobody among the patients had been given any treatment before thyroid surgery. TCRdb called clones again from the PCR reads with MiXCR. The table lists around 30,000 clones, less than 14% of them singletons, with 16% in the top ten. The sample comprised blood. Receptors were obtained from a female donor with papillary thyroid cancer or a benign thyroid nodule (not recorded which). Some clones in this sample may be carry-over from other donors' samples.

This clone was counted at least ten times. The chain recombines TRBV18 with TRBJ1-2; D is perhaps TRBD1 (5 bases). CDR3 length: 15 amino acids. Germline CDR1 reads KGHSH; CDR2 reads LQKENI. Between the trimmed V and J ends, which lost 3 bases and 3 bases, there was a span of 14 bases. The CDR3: CASSPGQDFYYGYTF. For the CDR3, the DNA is TGTGCCAGCTCACCGGGGCAGGACTTCTACTATGGCTACACCTTC.

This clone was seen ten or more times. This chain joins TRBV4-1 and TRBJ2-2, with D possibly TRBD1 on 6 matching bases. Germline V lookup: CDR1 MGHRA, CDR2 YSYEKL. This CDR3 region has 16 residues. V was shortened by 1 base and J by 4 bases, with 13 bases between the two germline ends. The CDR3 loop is CASSQVPRGPTGELFF. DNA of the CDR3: TGCGCCAGCAGCCAAGTTCCCAGGGGCCCCACCGGGGAGCTGTTTTTT.

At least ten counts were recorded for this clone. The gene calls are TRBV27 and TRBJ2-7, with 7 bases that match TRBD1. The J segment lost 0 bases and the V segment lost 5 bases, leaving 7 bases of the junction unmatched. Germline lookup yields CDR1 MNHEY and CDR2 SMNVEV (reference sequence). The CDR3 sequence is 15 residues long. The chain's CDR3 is CASSRSGTASYEQYF. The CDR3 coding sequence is TGTGCCAGCAGTCGGTCCGGGACAGCCTCCTACGAGCAGTACTTC.

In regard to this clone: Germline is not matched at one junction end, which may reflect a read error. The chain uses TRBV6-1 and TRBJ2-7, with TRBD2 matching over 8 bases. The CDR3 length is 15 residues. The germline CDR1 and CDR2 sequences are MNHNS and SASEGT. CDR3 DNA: TGTGCCAGCAGTACCGGGAGCGGGAGCCAATACGAGAAGTACTTC. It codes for CASSTGSGSQYEKYF.

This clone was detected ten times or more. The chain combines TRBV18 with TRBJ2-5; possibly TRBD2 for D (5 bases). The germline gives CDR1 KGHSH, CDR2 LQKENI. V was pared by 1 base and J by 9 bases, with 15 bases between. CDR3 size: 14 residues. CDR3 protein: CASSPLSAEEAQYF. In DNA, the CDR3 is TGTGCCAGCTCACCACTATCGGCGGAGGAGGCCCAGTACTTC.

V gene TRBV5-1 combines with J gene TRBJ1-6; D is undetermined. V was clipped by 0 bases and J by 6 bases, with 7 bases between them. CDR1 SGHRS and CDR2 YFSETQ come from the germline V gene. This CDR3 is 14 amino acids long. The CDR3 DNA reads TGCGCCAGCAGCTTGGGAGGTCTTAATTCACCCCTCCACTTT. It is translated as CASSLGGLNSPLHF.

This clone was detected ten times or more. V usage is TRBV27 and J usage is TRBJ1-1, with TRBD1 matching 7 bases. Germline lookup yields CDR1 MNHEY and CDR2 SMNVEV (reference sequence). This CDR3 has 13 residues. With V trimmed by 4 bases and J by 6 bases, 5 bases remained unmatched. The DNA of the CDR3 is TGTGCCAGCAGTTCGGGGACAGTCCCTGAAGCTTTCTTT. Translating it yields CASSSGTVPEAFF.

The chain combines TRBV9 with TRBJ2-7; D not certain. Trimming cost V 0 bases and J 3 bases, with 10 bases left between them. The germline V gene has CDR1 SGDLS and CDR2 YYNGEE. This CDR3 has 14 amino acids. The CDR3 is CASSVGVGLYEQYF. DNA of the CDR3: TGTGCCAGCAGCGTAGGGGTGGGCCTCTACGAGCAGTACTTC.

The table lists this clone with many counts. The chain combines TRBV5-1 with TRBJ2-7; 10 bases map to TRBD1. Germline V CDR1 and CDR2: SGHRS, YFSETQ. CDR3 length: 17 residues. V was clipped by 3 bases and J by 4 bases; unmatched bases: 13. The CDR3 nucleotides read TGCGCCAGCAGCTCCAGCACCCCGGGACAGGGGATTTACGAGCAGTACTTC. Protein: CASSSSTPGQGIYEQYF.

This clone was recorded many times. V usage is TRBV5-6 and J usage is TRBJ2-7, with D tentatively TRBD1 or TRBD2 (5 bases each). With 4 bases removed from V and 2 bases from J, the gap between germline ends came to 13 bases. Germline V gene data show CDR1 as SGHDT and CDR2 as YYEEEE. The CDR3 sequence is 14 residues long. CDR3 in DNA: TGTGCCAGCAGCCCGATGAGGGGTACCTACGAGCAGTACTTC. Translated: CASSPMRGTYEQYF.

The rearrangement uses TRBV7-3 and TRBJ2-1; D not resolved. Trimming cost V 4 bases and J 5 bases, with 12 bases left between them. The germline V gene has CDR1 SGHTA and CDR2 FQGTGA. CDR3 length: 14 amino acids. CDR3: CASSSELANNEQFF. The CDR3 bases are TGTGCCAGCAGCTCCGAACTGGCAAACAATGAGCAGTTCTTC.

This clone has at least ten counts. The chain's CDR3 is CASSLMGEGGSEQFF. The CDR3 DNA is TGTGCCAGCAGCTTAATGGGGGAGGGCGGGAGTGAGCAGTTCTTC. The rearrangement links TRBV7-3 to TRBJ2-1; 7 bases fit TRBD2. After removal of 1 base from V and 9 bases from J, the junction contained 9 bases not matched to a gene. CDR1 is SGHTA, CDR2 FQGTGA, per germline. The length of the CDR3 is 15 residues.

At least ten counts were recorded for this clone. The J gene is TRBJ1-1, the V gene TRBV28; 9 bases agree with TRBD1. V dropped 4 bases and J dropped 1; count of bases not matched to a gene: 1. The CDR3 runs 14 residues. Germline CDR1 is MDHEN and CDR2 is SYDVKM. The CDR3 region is CASSSGQGNTEAFF. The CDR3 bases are TGTGCCAGCAGTTCGGGACAGGGGAACACTGAAGCTTTCTTT.

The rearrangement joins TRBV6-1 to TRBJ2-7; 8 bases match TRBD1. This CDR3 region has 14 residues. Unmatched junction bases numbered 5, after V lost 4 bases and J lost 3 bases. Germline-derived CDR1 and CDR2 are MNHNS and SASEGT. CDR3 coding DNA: TGTGCCAGCAGTGCTTGGACAGGGAGCTACGAGCAGTACTTC. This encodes CASSAWTGSYEQYF.

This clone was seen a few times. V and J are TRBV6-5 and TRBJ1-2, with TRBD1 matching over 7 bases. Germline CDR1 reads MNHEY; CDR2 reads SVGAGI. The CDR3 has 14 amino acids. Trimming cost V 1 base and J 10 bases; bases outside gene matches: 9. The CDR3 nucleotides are TGTGCCAGCAGTTACTTCGGACAGGCCCATTTCTACACCTTC. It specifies CASSYFGQAHFYTF.

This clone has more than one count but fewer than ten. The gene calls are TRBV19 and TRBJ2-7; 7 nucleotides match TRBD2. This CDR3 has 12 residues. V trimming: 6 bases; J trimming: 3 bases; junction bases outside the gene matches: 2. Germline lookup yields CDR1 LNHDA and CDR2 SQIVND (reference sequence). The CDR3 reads CASSERDYEQYF. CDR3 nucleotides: TGTGCCAGTAGCGAGCGGGACTACGAGCAGTACTTC.

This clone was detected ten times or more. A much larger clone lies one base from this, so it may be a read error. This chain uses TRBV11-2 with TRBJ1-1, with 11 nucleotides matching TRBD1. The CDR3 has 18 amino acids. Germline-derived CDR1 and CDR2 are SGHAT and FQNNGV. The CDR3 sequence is CASSLEGTGGLVNTEAFF. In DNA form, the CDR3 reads TGTGCCAGCAGCTTAGAGGGGACAGGGGGATTAGTGAACACTGAGGCTTTCTTT. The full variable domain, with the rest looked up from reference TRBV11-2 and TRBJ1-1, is EAGVAQSPRYKIIEKRQSVAFWCNPISGHATLYWYQQILGQGPKLLIQFQNNGVVDDSQLPKDRFSAERLKGVDSTLKIQPAKLEDSAVYLCASSLEGTGGLVNTEAFFGQGTRLTVV.

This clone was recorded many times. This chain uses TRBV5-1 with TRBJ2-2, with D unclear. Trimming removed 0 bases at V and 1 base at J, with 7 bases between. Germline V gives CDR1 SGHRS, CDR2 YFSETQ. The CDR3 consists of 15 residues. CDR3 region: CASSLDRGNTGELFF. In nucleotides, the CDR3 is TGCGCCAGCAGCTTGGACCGAGGGAACACCGGGGAGCTGTTTTTT.

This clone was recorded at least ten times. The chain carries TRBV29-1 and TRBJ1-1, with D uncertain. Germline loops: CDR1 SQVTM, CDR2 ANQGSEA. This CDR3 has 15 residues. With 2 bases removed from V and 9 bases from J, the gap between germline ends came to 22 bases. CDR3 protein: CSVESRSIITGKAFF. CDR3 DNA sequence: TGCAGCGTTGAATCTAGGTCGATCATTACTGGGAAAGCTTTCTTT.

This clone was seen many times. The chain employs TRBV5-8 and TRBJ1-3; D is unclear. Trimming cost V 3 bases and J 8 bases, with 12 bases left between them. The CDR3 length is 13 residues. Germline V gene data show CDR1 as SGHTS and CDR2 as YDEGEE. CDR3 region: CASSWTHGDTIYF. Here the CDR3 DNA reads TGTGCCAGCAGCTGGACCCATGGGGACACCATATATTTT. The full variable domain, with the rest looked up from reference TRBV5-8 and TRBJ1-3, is EAGVTQSPTHLIKTRGQQATLRCSPISGHTSVYWYQQALGLGLQFLLWYDEGEERNRGNFPPRFSGRQFPNYSSELNVNALELEDSALYLCASSWTHGDTIYFGEGSWLTVV.

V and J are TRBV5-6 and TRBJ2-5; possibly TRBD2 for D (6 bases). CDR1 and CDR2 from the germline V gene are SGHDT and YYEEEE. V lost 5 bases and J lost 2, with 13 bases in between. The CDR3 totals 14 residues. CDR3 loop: CASRRTGEQETQYF. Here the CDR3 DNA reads TGTGCCAGCAGGAGGACGGGGGAGCAAGAGACCCAGTACTTC.

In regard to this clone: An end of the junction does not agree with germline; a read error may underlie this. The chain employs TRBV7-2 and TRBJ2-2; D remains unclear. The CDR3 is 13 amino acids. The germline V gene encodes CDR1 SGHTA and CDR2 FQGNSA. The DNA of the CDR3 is TGTGCCAGCAGCTTAAGTCAGACCGGTGAGCCGTTTTTT. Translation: CASSLSQTGEPFF.

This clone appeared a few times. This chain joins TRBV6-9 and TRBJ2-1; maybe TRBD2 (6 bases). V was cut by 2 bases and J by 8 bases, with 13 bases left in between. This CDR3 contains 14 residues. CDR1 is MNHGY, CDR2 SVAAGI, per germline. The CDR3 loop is CASSYRDRRDEQFF. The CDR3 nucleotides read TGTGCCAGCAGTTATCGGGACCGGAGGGATGAGCAGTTCTTC.

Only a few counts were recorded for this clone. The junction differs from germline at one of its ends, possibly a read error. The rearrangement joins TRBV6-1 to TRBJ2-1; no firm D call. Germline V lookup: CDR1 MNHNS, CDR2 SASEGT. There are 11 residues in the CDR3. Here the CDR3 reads CAISESRSRFF. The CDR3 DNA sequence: TGTGCCATCAGTGAGTCTAGGAGTCGGTTCTTT.

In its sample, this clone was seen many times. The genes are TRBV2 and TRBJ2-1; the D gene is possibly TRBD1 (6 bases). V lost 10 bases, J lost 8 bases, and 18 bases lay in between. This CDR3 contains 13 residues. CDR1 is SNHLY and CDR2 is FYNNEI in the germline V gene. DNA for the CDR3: TGTGCCACCCCGGGACAACCGATGGATGAGCAGTTCTTC. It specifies CATPGQPMDEQFF.

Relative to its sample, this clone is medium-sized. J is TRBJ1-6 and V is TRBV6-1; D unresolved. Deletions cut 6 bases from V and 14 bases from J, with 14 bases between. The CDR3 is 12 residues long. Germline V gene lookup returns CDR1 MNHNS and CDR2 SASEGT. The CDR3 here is CASRPGPPTLHF. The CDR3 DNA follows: TGTGCCAGCAGGCCAGGACCCCCAACCCTCCACTTT.